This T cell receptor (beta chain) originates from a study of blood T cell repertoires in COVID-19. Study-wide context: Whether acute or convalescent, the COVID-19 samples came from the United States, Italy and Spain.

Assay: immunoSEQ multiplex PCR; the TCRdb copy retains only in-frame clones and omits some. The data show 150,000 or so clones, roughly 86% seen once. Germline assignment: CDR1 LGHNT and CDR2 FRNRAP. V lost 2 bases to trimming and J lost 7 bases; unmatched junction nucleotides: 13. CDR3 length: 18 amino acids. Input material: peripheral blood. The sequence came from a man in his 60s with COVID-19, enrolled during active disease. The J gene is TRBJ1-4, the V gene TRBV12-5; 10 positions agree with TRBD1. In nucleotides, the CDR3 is TGTGCTAGTGGTTTGACTCCGGGACAGGGGATTGTCGGTGAAAAACTGTTTTTT. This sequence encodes CASGLTPGQGIVGEKLFF. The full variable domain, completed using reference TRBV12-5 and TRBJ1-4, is DARVTQTPRHKVTEMGQEVTMRCQPILGHNTVFWYRQTMMQGLELLAYFRNRAPLDDSGMPKDRFSAEMPDATLATLKIQPSEPRDSAVYFCASGLTPGQGIVGEKLFFGSGTQLSVL.